The present TCR beta chain was sequenced within a study of cytomegalovirus exposure and HLA in healthy donors. Study context: Unique TCRs from HLA-typed donors, 65 million to 85 million of them, were held in an early data release. Notes on the study in general: It was reported that the classifier diagnosed cytomegalovirus status with high specificity and sensitivity in both the original and validation cohorts. For most TCR sequences rarity was the rule, although some public TCRs occurred in many donors.

Primers included in the PCR were 60 Vbeta and 13 Jbeta primers. This table comes from immunoSEQ multiplex PCR, and its TCRdb copy is limited to in-frame clones, with some not included. The sample carries approximately 170,000 clones, 81% recorded once. After removal of 1 base from V and 3 bases from J, the junction contained 6 bases not matched to a gene. The CDR3 is 16 amino acids. The germline gives CDR1 LNHNV, CDR2 YYDKDF (reference sequence). As to this clone: Its antigen is still unknown.

The sequenced sample consisted of PBMCs. The clonotype was recovered from a man aged 50 or older in good health and CMV-seropositive. This chain joins TRBV15 and TRBJ2-7, with TRBD2 matching over 10 bases. As DNA, the CDR3 is TGTGCCACCAGCAGAGGTGGAGCGGGAGGGCGCTACGAGCAGTACTTC. It codes for CATSRGGAGGRYEQYF.